Each of the 16 T cell receptor beta chains below was sequenced from the same sample in a study of shared clonotypes between healthy human individuals. Assay: immunoSEQ multiplex PCR; the TCRdb copy retains only in-frame clones and omits some. The sample yields hundreds of thousands of clones, 74% seen once. Input material: memory CD4+ T cells sorted from blood. Subset reported: CD45RA-negative fraction. The origin of the receptors is a woman younger than 45 in good health.

This chain connects TRBV30 to TRBJ2-3, with D tentatively TRBD2 (6 bases). The germline V gene has CDR1 GTSNPN and CDR2 SVGIG (reference sequence). The V end lost 8 bases, the J end lost 4 bases, and 19 bases lay between the germline ends. The CDR3 totals 14 residues. The CDR3 DNA sequence: TGTGCCCTAACCCGGAGGGGATCTCCAGATACGCAGTATTTT. This codes for CALTRRGSPDTQYF.

The chain combines TRBV28 with TRBJ1-2, with 9 nucleotides matching TRBD1. V dropped 5 bases and J dropped 3; count of bases not matched to a gene: 4. The germline V gene has CDR1 MDHEN and CDR2 SYDVKM. The CDR3 loop spans 14 amino acids. The CDR3 DNA is TGTGCCAGCAGTGCCCGGACAGGGGACTATGGCTACACCTTC. Residues: CASSARTGDYGYTF.

Only a few counts were recorded for this clone. V gene TRBV15 combines with J gene TRBJ2-5; D gene ambiguous. The CDR3 covers 13 residues. The V and J ends lost 1 base and 2 bases respectively, with 5 bases between them. Germline V gives CDR1 LNHNV, CDR2 YYDKDF (reference sequence). CDR3 loop: CATSRGPQETQYF. The CDR3 DNA follows: TGTGCCACCAGCAGAGGTCCGCAAGAGACCCAGTACTTC.

The gene calls are TRBV2 and TRBJ2-1; 10 positions match TRBD2. CDR1 and CDR2 (germline): SNHLY, FYNNEI. The junction had 2 bases not matched to a gene; V was cut back by 2 bases and J by 4 bases. The CDR3 contains 15 residues. CDR3 coding DNA: TGTGCCAGCAGTGAACTAGCGGGAGAGTACAATGAGCAGTTCTTC. Its translation is CASSELAGEYNEQFF. The variable domain in full, completed from reference TRBV2 and TRBJ2-1, reads EPEVTQTPSHQVTQMGQEVILRCVPISNHLYFYWYRQILGQKVEFLVSFYNNEISEKSEIFDDQFSVERPDGSNFTLKIRSTKLEDSAMYFCASSELAGEYNEQFFGPGTRLTVL.

This chain links TRBV28 with TRBJ2-1; either TRBD1 or TRBD2 may supply D (5 bases each). The CDR3 spans 15 residues. Between the trimmed V and J ends, which lost 6 bases and 5 bases, there was a span of 17 bases. Germline V gene data show CDR1 as MDHEN and CDR2 as SYDVKM. The CDR3 protein is CASSSAGTPDNEQFF. The CDR3, as DNA: TGTGCCAGCAGCTCAGCCGGGACCCCAGACAATGAGCAGTTCTTC.

The V gene is TRBV2, the J gene TRBJ2-3; D gene uncertain. The germline V gene encodes CDR1 SNHLY and CDR2 FYNNEI. Between the trimmed V and J ends, which lost 4 bases and 4 bases, there was a span of 15 bases. CDR3 size: 15 residues. The CDR3 DNA sequence: TGTGCCAGCAGTGTCGTACACGGAGTTTCAGATACGCAGTATTTT. Translation gives CASSVVHGVSDTQYF.

The table lists this clone with a few counts. The CDR3 here is CSVGTRETQYF. For the CDR3, the DNA is TGCAGCGTAGGGACCCGAGAGACCCAGTACTTC. This chain links TRBV29-1 with TRBJ2-5; the D gene could be TRBD1 or TRBD2 (5 bases each). The V gene's germline CDR1 is SQVTM and CDR2 ANQGSEA. The CDR3 runs to 11 residues. The germline V and J ends were trimmed by 6 bases and 4 bases, with 9 bases remaining between them.

The CDR3 DNA reads as TGTGCCAGCAGCTCAGCCGCGGCCACGGGTACAGATACGCAGTATTTT. Encoded protein: CASSSAAATGTDTQYF. The chain uses TRBV7-3 and TRBJ2-3, with no clear D. Germline V gene sequence: CDR1 SGHTA, CDR2 FQGTGA. The CDR3 runs to 16 residues. Trimming shortened V by 4 bases and J by 3 bases, and 17 bases separated the two germline ends. The full variable domain, completed using reference TRBV7-3 and TRBJ2-3, is GAGVSQTPSNKVTEKGKYVELRCDPISGHTALYWYRQSLGQGPEFLIYFQGTGAADDSGLPNDRFFAVRPEGSVSTLKIQRTERGDSAVYLCASSSAAATGTDTQYFGPGTRLTVL.

This chain links TRBV6-4 with TRBJ2-7, with D possibly being TRBD1 or TRBD2 (5 bases each). The V end lost 6 bases, the J end lost 4 bases, and 19 bases lay between the germline ends. Germline assignment: CDR1 MRHNA and CDR2 SNTAGT. CDR3 length equals 15 residues. Here the CDR3 DNA reads TGTGCCAGCAGCCGCACCGGGACCCAACCATACGAGCAGTACTTC. Its translation is CASSRTGTQPYEQYF.

This chain joins TRBV30 and TRBJ1-1; 7 bases are a match to TRBD1. CDR1 GTSNPN and CDR2 SVGIG come from the germline V gene (reference sequence). The J segment lost 4 bases and the V segment lost 0 bases, leaving 5 bases of the junction unmatched. This CDR3 has 14 amino acids. Here the CDR3 reads CAWSVRGLGTEAFF. The CDR3, as DNA: TGTGCCTGGAGTGTAAGGGGGCTCGGCACTGAAGCTTTCTTT.

The CDR3 DNA reads TGTGCCAGCCGGGACTACCTAAGCAATGAGCAGTTCTTC. Translation gives CASRDYLSNEQFF. The chain employs TRBV6-1 and TRBJ2-1; TRBD2 matches at 7 bases. J lost 6 bases, V lost 8 bases, and 7 bases had no gene match. Germline V gene lookup returns CDR1 MNHNS and CDR2 SASEGT. The CDR3 runs 13 residues.

A word on this clone: A junction end diverges from the germline sequence, so it may reflect a read error. The gene calls are TRBV7-2 and TRBJ2-2; 11 bases map to TRBD2. From germline, CDR1 is SGHTA and CDR2 FQGNSA. This CDR3 is built from 16 residues. CDR3 DNA: TGTGCCAGCAATAAACTAGCGGGGGCGAAAACCGGGGAGCTGTTTTTT. This translates into CASNKLAGAKTGELFF.

This clone has more than one count but fewer than ten. The genes are TRBV6-5 and TRBJ1-1, with 8 bases lining up with TRBD1. The germline V gene has CDR1 MNHEY and CDR2 SVGAGI. This CDR3 has 15 residues. Trimming at V came to 3 bases and at J to 6 bases, leaving 9 bases not matched to a gene. This CDR3 reads CASSYGQGMVAEAFF. CDR3 nucleotide sequence: TGTGCCAGCAGTTATGGACAGGGTATGGTTGCTGAAGCTTTCTTT.

The chain employs TRBV19 and TRBJ1-1, with D possibly being TRBD1 (5 bases). This CDR3 is built from 15 residues. Germline CDR1 LNHDA, CDR2 SQIVND (reference sequence). Trimming left V 4 bases short and J 1 base short, with 13 bases between. Here the CDR3 reads CASSTREAWNTEAFF. The DNA of the CDR3 is TGTGCCAGTAGTACCAGGGAGGCTTGGAACACTGAAGCTTTCTTT.

This clone was detected many times. Other DNA sequences in this sample translate to the same CDR3. The chain links TRBV7-3 to TRBJ2-2, with D possibly matching TRBD1 (6 bases). This CDR3 spans 16 amino acids. Between the trimmed V and J ends, which lost 0 bases and 4 bases, there was a span of 12 bases. Germline CDR1 reads SGHTA; CDR2 reads FQGTGA. In nucleotides, the CDR3 is TGTGCCAGCAGCTTAACGTCTAGCAGGGGCACCGGGGAGCTGTTTTTT. It is translated as CASSLTSSRGTGELFF.

The chain uses TRBV19 and TRBJ2-6; 9 bases are a match to TRBD1. Germline loops: CDR1 LNHDA, CDR2 SQIVND (reference sequence). The CDR3 loop spans 18 amino acids. With V trimmed by 4 bases and J by 1 base, 8 bases remained unmatched. CDR3 in DNA: TGTGCCAGTAGTAAGGGACAGGGAGTTGCGTCTGGGGCCAACGTCCTGACTTTC. Translated, it gives CASSKGQGVASGANVLTF.